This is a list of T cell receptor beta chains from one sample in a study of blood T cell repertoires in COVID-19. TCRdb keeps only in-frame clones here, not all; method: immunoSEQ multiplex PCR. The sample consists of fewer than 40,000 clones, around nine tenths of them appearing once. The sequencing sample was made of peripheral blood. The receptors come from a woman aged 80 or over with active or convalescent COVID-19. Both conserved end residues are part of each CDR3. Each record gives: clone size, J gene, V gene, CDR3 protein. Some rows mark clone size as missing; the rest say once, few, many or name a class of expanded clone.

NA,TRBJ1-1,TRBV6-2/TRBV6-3,CASSGTGVLPNTEAFF
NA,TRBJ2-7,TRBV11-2,CASSPIRWEGLAYEQYF
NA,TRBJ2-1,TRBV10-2,CASRTSGALYNEQFF
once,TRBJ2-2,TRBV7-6,CASSLVASGGVWTGELFF
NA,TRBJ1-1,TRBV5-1,CASSLWGGGTEAFF
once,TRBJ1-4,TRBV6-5,CASSPSGQAEKLFF
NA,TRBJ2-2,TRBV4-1,CASSQVPEMNTGELFF
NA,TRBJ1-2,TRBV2,CATSKQTQGIYGYTF
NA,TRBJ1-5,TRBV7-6,CASTKDRGVQPQHF
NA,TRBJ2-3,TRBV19,CASTTGEGTDTQYF
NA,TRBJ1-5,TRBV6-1,CASSEASGGAGHQPQHF
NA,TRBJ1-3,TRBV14,CASSPPGRGDSGNTIYF
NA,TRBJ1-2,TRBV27,CASSRQGNYGYTF
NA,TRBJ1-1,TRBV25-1,CASRNPGQPNTEAFF
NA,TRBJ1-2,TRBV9,CASSSQVVWGYTF
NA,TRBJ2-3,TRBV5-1,CASSRPPAGEGSDTQYF
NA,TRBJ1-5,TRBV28,CASSSTGDPNQPQHF
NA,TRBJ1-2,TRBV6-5,CASSKGVAYGYTF
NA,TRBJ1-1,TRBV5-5,CASSGGPVGRTEAFF
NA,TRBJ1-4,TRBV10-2,CASGLGATNEKLFF
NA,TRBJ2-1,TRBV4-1,CASSQGYPGTSVLHGYNEQFF
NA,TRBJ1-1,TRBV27,CASSFSRGTEAFF
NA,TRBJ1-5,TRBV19,CASSTFGQISNQPQHF
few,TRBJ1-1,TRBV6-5,CASSYSAGVTEAFF
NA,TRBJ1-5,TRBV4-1,CASSQGGADSNQPQHF
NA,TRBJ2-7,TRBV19,CASSTTGFEQYF
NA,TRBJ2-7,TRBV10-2,CASSEWAGGPLKQYF
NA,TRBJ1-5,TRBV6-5,CASTPGYSNQPQHF
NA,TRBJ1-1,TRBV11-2,CASSLSLGRRGSLNTEAFF
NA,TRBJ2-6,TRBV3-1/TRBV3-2,CASSQHKSGANVLTF